One T cell receptor (beta chain) is described in this entry. These data originate in a study of cytomegalovirus exposure and HLA in healthy donors. The PCR employed 60 Vbeta primers together with 13 Jbeta primers. Assay: immunoSEQ multiplex PCR; the TCRdb copy retains only in-frame clones and omits some. The table shows about 140,000 clones, with roughly 73% occurring only once. The germline V gene encodes CDR1 LNHDA and CDR2 SQIVND (reference sequence). The length of the CDR3 is 15 residues. Germline trimming cut 5 bases from V and 8 bases from J; bases unmatched to any gene: 8. The TCR comes from a woman aged 40 to 49 in good health and CMV-seronegative. The chain recombines TRBV19 with TRBJ1-6, with 8 bases lining up with TRBD1. Sequencing was carried out using PBMCs. This CDR3 is CASSSKTQGDSPLHF. Written as DNA, the CDR3 is TGTGCCAGTAGTTCCAAGACACAGGGGGATTCACCCCTCCACTTT.